This TCR beta chain was found in a study of T cells in Graves' hyperthyroidism and ophthalmopathy. CDR1 SGHTA and CDR2 FQGTGA come from the germline V gene. This CDR3 contains 15 residues. Trimming stripped 4 bases from V and 4 bases from J, with 13 bases between. Using RNA transcripts as the source, TCR beta CDR3 regions were amplified. HTBI primers were used for first-round RT-PCR of the TCR CDR3. MiXCR was run by TCRdb on the multiplex PCR reads, yielding one entry per CDR3 protein. The sample holds 550,000 to 700,000 distinct CDR3 sequences, about 15% seen once. This clonotype was sampled from a woman aged 40 to 50 with Graves' ophthalmopathy. Source material: blood. The chain has TRBV7-3 and TRBJ2-2, with D uncertain. CDR3 bases: TGTGCCAGCAGCTGGGAAGGGCAGGCCACCGGGGAGCTGTTTTTT. As protein: CASSWEGQATGELFF.